The clone carrying this T cell receptor (beta chain) was seen only a few times. Its target is unknown. A read error may account for a junction end that differs from germline. Germline CDR1 is DFQATT and CDR2 is SNEGSKA (reference sequence). There are 14 residues in the CDR3. Overall study results and limits: Tumor Treg TCRs overlapped most with tumor naive CD4+ cells.

TCRdb passed the 5' RACE reads through MiXCR, listing each CDR3 protein once. The data hold some 40,000 distinct CDR3 sequences, with less than 35% observed a single time. This chain links TRBV20-1 with TRBJ2-7, with TRBD2 as a possible D gene (6 bases). The specimen sequenced was memory CD4+ T cells sorted from a lymph node. As for subset: memory CD4+ T cells, CD4+CD45RO+CD25-. The clonotype was recovered from a female donor with breast cancer. The CDR3 is CGALQAGILYEQYF. CDR3 DNA sequence: TGCGGTGCCCTGCAAGCGGGCATACTCTACGAGCAGTACTTC.